The 6 T cell receptor beta chains given below trace back to one sample, sequenced in a study of CD8+CD57+ T cells in acquired aplastic anemia. Researchers used genomic DNA as the template to profile TCR beta VDJ and CDR3. MiXCR, applied by TCRdb to the reads, yields one record per CDR3 protein. The sample includes under 350,000 distinct CDR3 sequences, under 60% seen only once; the top ten take approximately 1.3%. The authors sequenced patients whose flow cytometry had shown CD8+CD57+ cell expansion. Specimen: sorted CD4+, CD8+, or CD8+CD57+ T cells (not recorded which) from PBMCs. Receptors originate from a human donor with aplastic anemia.

In this sample, this clonotype turned up many times. CDR3 in amino acids: CASSIYPGPMNTGELFF. The DNA for the CDR3 is TGTGCCAGTAGTATATACCCCGGGCCTATGAACACCGGGGAGCTGTTTTTT. The chain joins TRBV19 to TRBJ2-2; D call uncertain. Trimming left V 2 bases short and J 1 base short, with 14 bases between. Germline assignment: CDR1 LNHDA and CDR2 SQIVND (reference sequence). The CDR3 sequence is 17 residues long.

This clonotype showed up many times. This chain connects TRBV20-1 to TRBJ2-3; TRBD1 aligns across 9 bases. Looked up from germline, CDR1 is DFQATT and CDR2 is SNEGSKA (reference sequence). The V gene end was trimmed by 6 bases and the J gene end by 2 bases; junction bases not matched to a gene: 6. This CDR3 comprises 14 residues. The CDR3 coding sequence is TGCAGTGCCAGAAGGACAGGGGACACAGATACGCAGTATTTT. Encoded protein: CSARRTGDTDTQYF.

The chain combines TRBV5-1 with TRBJ1-3; D may be TRBD1 (6 bases). Germline V gene lookup returns CDR1 SGHRS and CDR2 YFSETQ. Trimming cost V 4 bases and J 0 bases, with 14 bases left between them. The CDR3 covers 16 residues. The CDR3 DNA is TGCGCCAGCAGCCCCGGACAGAGAGCCTCTGGAAACACCATATATTTT. It encodes CASSPGQRASGNTIYF.

The chain links TRBV20-1 to TRBJ2-2; 8 nucleotides align to TRBD2. Germline CDR1 and CDR2: DFQATT and SNEGSKA (reference sequence). The CDR3 contains 16 residues. V was clipped by 6 bases and J by 1 base; unmatched bases: 10. The CDR3 region is CSARAFGRENTGELFF. DNA of the CDR3: TGCAGTGCCAGGGCGTTCGGGAGGGAGAACACCGGGGAGCTGTTTTTT.

The chain joins TRBV2 to TRBJ2-3; tentatively, D is TRBD1 (6 bases). Germline values: CDR1 SNHLY, CDR2 FYNNEI. V gave up 8 bases and J gave up 2 bases, with 11 bases separating them. The CDR3 spans 13 residues. The CDR3 reads CASGGGFTDTQYF. The CDR3 DNA reads TGTGCCAGCGGGGGCGGGTTCACAGATACGCAGTATTTT.

This clonotype was seen many times. A read error may be the cause here, since a much bigger clone is one base away. The chain is built from TRBV7-8 and TRBJ2-7, with TRBD2 matching over 10 bases. The CDR3 runs to 14 residues. Germline V gene sequence: CDR1 SGHVS, CDR2 FQNEAQ. V lost 5 bases, J lost 8 bases, and 9 bases stayed unmatched. CDR3 sequence reads: CASSPPGLAIKQYF. CDR3 sequence (DNA): TGTGCCAGCAGCCCCCCGGGACTAGCGATCAAGCAGTACTTC. The entire variable domain, with the rest obtained from reference TRBV7-8 and TRBJ2-7, is as follows: GAGVSQSPRYKVAKRGQDVALRCDPISGHVSLFWYQQALGQGPEFLTYFQNEAQLDKSGLPSDRFFAERPEGSVSTLKIQRTQQEDSAVYLCASSPPGLAIKQYFGPGTRLTVT.